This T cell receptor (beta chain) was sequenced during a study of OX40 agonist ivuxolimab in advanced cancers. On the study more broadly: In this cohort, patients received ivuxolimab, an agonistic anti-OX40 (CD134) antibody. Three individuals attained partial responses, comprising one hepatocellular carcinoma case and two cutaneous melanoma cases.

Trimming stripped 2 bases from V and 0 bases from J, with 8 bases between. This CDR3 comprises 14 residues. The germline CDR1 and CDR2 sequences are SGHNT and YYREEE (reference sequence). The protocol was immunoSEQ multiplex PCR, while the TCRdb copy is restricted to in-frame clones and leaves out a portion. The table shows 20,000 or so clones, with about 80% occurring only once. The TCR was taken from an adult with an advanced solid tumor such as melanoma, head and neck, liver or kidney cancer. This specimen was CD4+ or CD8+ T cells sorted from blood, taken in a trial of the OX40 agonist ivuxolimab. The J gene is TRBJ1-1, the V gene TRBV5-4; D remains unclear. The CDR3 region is CASSFWQMNTEAFF. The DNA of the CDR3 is TGTGCCAGCAGCTTTTGGCAGATGAACACTGAAGCTTTCTTT. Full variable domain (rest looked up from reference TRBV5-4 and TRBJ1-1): ETGVTQSPTHLIKTRGQQVTLRCSSQSGHNTVSWYQQALGQGPQFIFQYYREEENGRGNFPPRFSGLQFPNYSSELNVNALELDDSALYLCASSFWQMNTEAFFGQGTRLTVV.